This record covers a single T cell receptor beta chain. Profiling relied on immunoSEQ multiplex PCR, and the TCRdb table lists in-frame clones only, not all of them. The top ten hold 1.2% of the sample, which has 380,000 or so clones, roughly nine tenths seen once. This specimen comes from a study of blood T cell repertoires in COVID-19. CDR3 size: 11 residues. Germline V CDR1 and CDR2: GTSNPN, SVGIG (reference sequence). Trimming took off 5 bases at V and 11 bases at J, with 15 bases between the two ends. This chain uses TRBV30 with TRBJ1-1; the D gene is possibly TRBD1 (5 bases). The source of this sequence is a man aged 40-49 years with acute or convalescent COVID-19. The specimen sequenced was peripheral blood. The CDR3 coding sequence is TGTGCCTGGGGGAACAGGTTTTTGGCTTTCTTT. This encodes CAWGNRFLAFF.